This entry is about one TCR beta chain. The target antigen is unknown. Germline V CDR1 and CDR2: SGHTA, FQGTGA. The CDR3 loop spans 15 amino acids. The junction had 5 bases not matched to a gene; V was cut back by 2 bases and J by 6 bases. This sample was included in a study of CD8 T cells in Susac syndrome. Study conclusions and caveats: As acknowledged by the study, its TCR sequencing and HLA analysis included a relatively small number of individuals.

Sequencing of TCR beta was undertaken in CD8+ and CD4+ T cells derived from blood. TEMRA cells were FACS-enriched, with CD8+ and CD4+ T cells isolated negatively. Reverse transcription of about 0.45 to 1 ug RNA was carried out with random hexamers. Coverage of TCR beta CDR3 amplification by immunoSEQ multiplex PCR extended to 54 Vbeta and 13 Jbeta. A single record per CDR3 protein comes from TCRdb applying MiXCR to the immunoSEQ multiplex PCR reads. The profile shows roughly 150,000 distinct CDR3 sequences, about 94% of them singletons. The specimen was CD8+ T cells from PBMCs. The source is a human donor with multiple sclerosis. The rearrangement uses TRBV7-3 and TRBJ2-1, with 9 bases matching TRBD2. CDR3 residues: CASSLAGGSPNEQFF. CDR3 bases: TGTGCCAGCAGCTTAGCGGGGGGGTCTCCCAATGAGCAGTTCTTC.